This T cell receptor (beta chain) originates from a study of shared clonotypes between healthy human individuals. Repertoires were generated with immunoSEQ multiplex PCR, while TCRdb's copy carries only in-frame clones and drops some. This table holds around 1.1 million clones, approximately 80% found once. This clone has a handful of counts. Recent acute infections and vaccinations were absent in the healthy HIV-negative adult donors. This TCR was recovered from a man between 18 and 35 years old in good health. Some clones in this sample may be carry-over from other donors' samples. Input material: memory CD4+ T cells from PBMCs. Documented subset: CD45RA-negative fraction.

In nucleotides, the CDR3 is TGTGCCAGCAGTTCCCCCTTTGAAAAACTGTTTTTT. It yields the protein CASSSPFEKLFF. The chain has TRBV28 and TRBJ1-4; no clear D. The V and J ends lost 4 bases and 7 bases respectively, with 7 bases between them. The CDR3 has 12 amino acids. CDR1 is MDHEN and CDR2 is SYDVKM in the germline V gene.